This TCR beta chain derives from a study of T cells in Graves' hyperthyroidism and ophthalmopathy. On the study more broadly: The authors collected peripheral blood at initial diagnosis, before any treatment. Whole-study results and caveats: Most thyroid-expanded clonotypes above 0.001 were also found in blood.

This clonotype appeared a few times. The antigen is unknown. Amplification of TCR beta CDR3 regions used RNA as the template. TCR CDR3 regions were first amplified by RT-PCR with HTBI primers. TCRdb passed the multiplex PCR reads through MiXCR, listing each CDR3 protein once. The table has 350,000 to 450,000 distinct CDR3 sequences, approximately 17% seen once; the top ten hold around a third. Trimming left V 2 bases short and J 7 bases short, with 15 bases between. There are 15 residues in the CDR3. Per the germline V gene, CDR1 is MNHNS and CDR2 is SASEGT. The clonotype originates from a woman in her twenties or thirties with Graves' hyperthyroidism that later progressed to Graves' ophthalmopathy. The chain recombines TRBV6-1 with TRBJ2-4; a weak D match, TRBD1 (6 bases). Sequencing used blood. The CDR3: CASSEYKGGGNIQYF. CDR3 bases: TGTGCCAGCAGTGAATATAAAGGGGGTGGGAACATTCAGTACTTC.